This T cell receptor beta chain was found in a study of cytomegalovirus exposure and HLA in healthy donors. The overall study: Among around 200 million T cells, an earlier analysis found 120 million or so unique TCR beta sequences. Broader study findings: In a later analysis, common viral pathogens appeared linked to several of the most significant clusters.

With 3 bases removed from V and 7 bases from J, the gap between germline ends came to 12 bases. In germline, CDR1 is SGHAT, CDR2 FQDESV (reference sequence). The CDR3 sequence is 13 residues long. 60 Vbeta and 13 Jbeta primers were used in PCR. TCRdb keeps only in-frame clones here, not all; method: immunoSEQ multiplex PCR. The table records approximately 170,000 clones, less than 85% of them present only once. In the case of this clone: Its antigen remains unknown.

This receptor was obtained from a man aged 30 to 45 in good health and CMV-seropositive. The sequenced sample was PBMCs. V and J are TRBV11-1 and TRBJ1-1; D unresolved. CDR3 sequence (DNA): TGTGCCAGCAGCTTGGCGGCCGAAATTGAAGCTTTCTTT. It is translated as CASSLAAEIEAFF. Looking up the rest from reference TRBV11-1 and TRBJ1-1 gives the full variable domain: EAEVAQSPRYKITEKSQAVAFWCDPISGHATLYWYRQILGQGPELLVQFQDESVVDDSQLPKDRFSAERLKGVDSTLKIQPAELGDSAMYLCASSLAAEIEAFFGQGTRLTVV.